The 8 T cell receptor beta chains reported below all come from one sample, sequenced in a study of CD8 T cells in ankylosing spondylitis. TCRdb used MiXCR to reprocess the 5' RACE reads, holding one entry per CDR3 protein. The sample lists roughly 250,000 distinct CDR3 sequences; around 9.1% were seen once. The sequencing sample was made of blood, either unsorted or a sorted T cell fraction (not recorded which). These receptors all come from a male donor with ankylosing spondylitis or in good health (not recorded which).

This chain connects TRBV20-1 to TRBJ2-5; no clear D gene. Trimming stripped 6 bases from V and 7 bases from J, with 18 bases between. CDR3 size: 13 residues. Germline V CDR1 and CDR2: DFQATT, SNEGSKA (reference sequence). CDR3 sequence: CSAPIGLGGTQYF. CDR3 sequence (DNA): TGCAGTGCCCCAATCGGGCTAGGTGGGACCCAGTACTTC.

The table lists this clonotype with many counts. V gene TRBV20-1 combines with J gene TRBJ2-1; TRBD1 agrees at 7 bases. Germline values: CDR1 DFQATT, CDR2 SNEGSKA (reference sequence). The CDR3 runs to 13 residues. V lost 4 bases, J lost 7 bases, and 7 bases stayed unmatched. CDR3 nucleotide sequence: TGCAGTGCTATCCGGACAGGTTTGAATGAGCAGTTCTTC. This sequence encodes CSAIRTGLNEQFF.

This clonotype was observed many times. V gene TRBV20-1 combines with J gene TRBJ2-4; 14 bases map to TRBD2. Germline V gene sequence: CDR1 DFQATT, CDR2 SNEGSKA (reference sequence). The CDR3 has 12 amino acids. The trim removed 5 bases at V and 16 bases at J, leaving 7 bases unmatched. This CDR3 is CSARGLAGVNYF. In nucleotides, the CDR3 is TGCAGTGCTCGGGGACTAGCGGGAGTCAACTACTTC.

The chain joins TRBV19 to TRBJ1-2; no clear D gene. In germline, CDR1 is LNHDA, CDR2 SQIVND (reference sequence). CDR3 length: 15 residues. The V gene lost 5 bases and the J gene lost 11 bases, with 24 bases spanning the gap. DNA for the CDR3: TGTGCCAGTAGTTTGGAAGCCCCAAGGTCAAGAATGTACACCTTC. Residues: CASSLEAPRSRMYTF.

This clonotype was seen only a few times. This CDR3 reads CSASPGGGAPGELFF. CDR3 bases: TGCAGTGCTAGCCCTGGCGGGGGTGCCCCCGGGGAGCTGTTTTTT. The chain uses TRBV20-1 and TRBJ2-2; TRBD2 matches at 7 bases. CDR1 and CDR2 (germline): DFQATT, SNEGSKA (reference sequence). This CDR3 is built from 15 residues. Trimming removed 3 bases from V and 6 bases from J; junction bases left unmatched: 10.

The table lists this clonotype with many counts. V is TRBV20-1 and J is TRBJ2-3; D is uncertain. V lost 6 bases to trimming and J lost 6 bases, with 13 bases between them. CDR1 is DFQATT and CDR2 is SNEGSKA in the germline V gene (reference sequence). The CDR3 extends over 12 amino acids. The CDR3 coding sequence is TGCAGTGCCGAACCCCCTCTGGATACGCAGTATTTT. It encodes CSAEPPLDTQYF.

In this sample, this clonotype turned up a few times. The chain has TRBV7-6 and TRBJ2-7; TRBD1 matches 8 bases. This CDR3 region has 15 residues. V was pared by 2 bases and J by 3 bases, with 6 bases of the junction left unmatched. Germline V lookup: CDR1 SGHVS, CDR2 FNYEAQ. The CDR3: CASSLPGQGSYEQYF. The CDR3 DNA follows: TGTGCCAGCAGCTTACCCGGACAGGGTAGCTACGAGCAGTACTTC.

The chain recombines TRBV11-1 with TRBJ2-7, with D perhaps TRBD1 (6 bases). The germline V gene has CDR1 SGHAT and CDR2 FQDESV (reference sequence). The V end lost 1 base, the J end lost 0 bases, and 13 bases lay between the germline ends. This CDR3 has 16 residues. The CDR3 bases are TGTGCCAGCAGCTTAGATTACAGGGTCAGCTCCTACGAGCAGTACTTC. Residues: CASSLDYRVSSYEQYF.